Each of the 12 T cell receptor beta chains below was sequenced from the same sample in a study of T cells in Graves' hyperthyroidism and ophthalmopathy (dated 2019 in TCRdb). The library was prepared using multiplex PCR. TCRdb names Illumina HiSeq 2000 as the instrument used. The TCR beta CDR3 regions were amplified from the RNA transcripts. The first round of RT-PCR for the TCR CDR3 was performed with the HTBI primer set and the Qiagen OneStep RT-PCR kit. TCRdb's own reprocessing of the public reads used fastp at Q25 and MiXCR and kept productive beta chains. When rows share a CDR3 protein, they turn into one entry using the most common DNA and genes. This sample holds about 360,000 distinct CDR3 sequences; roughly 25% were observed only once. The ten largest account for over 70% of the sample. Material for sequencing was blood. The receptors stem from a man aged 50 to 59 with Graves' hyperthyroidism.

Notes on this clonotype: A read error is possible here, since a much larger clone lies one base away. The rearrangement uses TRBV12-3 or TRBV12-4 and TRBJ1-1; D is unresolved. CDR3 length: 13 amino acids. The CDR3 is CASSTNTNTEASF. The CDR3, as DNA: TGTGCCAGCAGTACTAACACGAACACTGAAGCTTCCTTT.

V usage is TRBV20-1 and J usage is TRBJ2-1, with D maybe TRBD1 (6 bases). The closer fit of TRBJ2-7 to the DNA end suggests the J call may be wrong. The CDR3 spans 14 residues. Germline CDR1 reads DFQATT; CDR2 reads SNEGSKA (reference sequence). DNA of the CDR3: TGCAGTGCTAGGCCGGGACCAGGGGACAATGAGCAGTACTTC. It codes for CSARPGPGDNEQYF.

This clonotype has a handful of counts. The chain combines TRBV13 with TRBJ2-1; the D call may be TRBD1 or TRBD2 (5 bases each). This CDR3 region has 15 residues. Germline CDR1 and CDR2: PRHDT and FYEKMQ (reference sequence). V was trimmed by 3 bases and J by 12 bases, leaving 21 bases between them. The CDR3 loop reads CASSLDTLPLEVQFF. The CDR3 DNA follows: TGTGCCAGCAGCTTGGACACCCTCCCACTAGAGGTGCAGTTCTTC. The entire variable domain, with the rest obtained from reference TRBV13 and TRBJ2-1, is as follows: AAGVIQSPRHLIKEKRETATLKCYPIPRHDTVYWYQQGPGQDPQFLISFYEKMQSDKGSIPDRFSAQQFSDYHSELNMSSLELGDSALYFCASSLDTLPLEVQFFGPGTRLTVL.

In its sample, this clonotype was seen many times. The chain is built from TRBV20-1 and TRBJ2-5, with 10 bases that match TRBD2. The length of the CDR3 is 14 residues. CDR1 is DFQATT, CDR2 SNEGSKA, per germline (reference sequence). Germline trimming cut 0 bases from V and 4 bases from J; bases unmatched to any gene: 2. The CDR3 protein is CSARDRLAGETQYF. The CDR3 DNA is TGCAGTGCTAGAGATCGACTAGCGGGAGAGACCCAGTACTTC.

The chain couples TRBV6-2 or TRBV6-3 to TRBJ2-2; D is tentatively TRBD1 or TRBD2 (5 bases each). V dropped 10 bases and J dropped 7 bases, with 22 bases sitting between them. The V gene's germline CDR1 is MNHEY and CDR2 SVGEGT. The CDR3 runs 15 residues. The CDR3 loop reads CAMSRDGNAGGELFF. The CDR3 nucleotides are TGTGCCATGTCCCGGGACGGTAACGCCGGCGGGGAGCTGTTTTTT.

In its sample, this clonotype was seen a few times. This chain links TRBV5-1 with TRBJ2-5, with D perhaps matching TRBD1 or TRBD2 (6 bases each). Germline-derived CDR1 and CDR2 are SGHRS and YFSETQ. Deletions cut 5 bases from V and 1 base from J, with 18 bases between. The CDR3 totals 16 residues. The CDR3 DNA is TGCGCCAGCAGGCTGATACGCGGAGGGGGCCAAGAGACCCAGTACTTC. This gives the protein CASRLIRGGGQETQYF.

CDR3 region: CASSTVRVEEAFF. The CDR3 coding sequence is TGTGCCAGCAGCACCGTCAGGGTGGAGGAAGCTTTCTTT. The rearrangement uses TRBV5-6 and TRBJ1-1; D possibly corresponds to TRBD1 (5 bases). Germline lookup yields CDR1 SGHDT and CDR2 YYEEEE. V was pared by 4 bases and J by 8 bases, with 15 bases between. There are 13 residues in the CDR3.

This clonotype was detected only a few times. The chain recombines TRBV7-9 with TRBJ2-5; possible D gene TRBD2, 6 bases. The CDR3 has 14 amino acids. V dropped 2 bases and J dropped 1 base, with 8 bases sitting between them. The germline CDR1 and CDR2 sequences are SEHNR and FQNEAQ (reference sequence). CDR3: CASSLRRGQETQYF. The CDR3, as DNA: TGTGCCAGCAGCTTACGGCGGGGCCAAGAGACCCAGTACTTC.

The chain couples TRBV29-1 to TRBJ2-4; D gene uncertain. V lost 7 bases, J lost 1 base, and 17 bases lay in between. The CDR3 contains 15 residues. Germline CDR1 is SQVTM and CDR2 is ANQGSEA. CDR3 nucleotides: TGCAGCGCCGGCGCTCCCGGAAGGGCCAAAAACATTCAGTACTTC. Residues: CSAGAPGRAKNIQYF.

The V and J genes are TRBV6-5 and TRBJ1-2, with 7 bases aligning to TRBD1. CDR1 is MNHEY and CDR2 is SVGAGI in the germline V gene. The ends lost 2 bases at V and 5 bases at J; junction bases unmatched: 8. This CDR3 spans 15 amino acids. CDR3 coding DNA: TGTGCCAGCAGTTACCCGACAGGGAATTATTATGGCTACACCTTC. This gives the protein CASSYPTGNYYGYTF.

This sequence joins TRBV6-2 or TRBV6-3 and TRBJ2-6; weak D call: TRBD2 (5 bases). The CDR3 length is 13 residues. Trimming stripped 10 bases from V and 4 bases from J, with 11 bases between. Germline-derived CDR1 and CDR2 are MNHEY and SVGEGT. The CDR3 loop reads CATGNLGANVLTF. CDR3 DNA: TGTGCCACGGGAAACCTAGGGGCCAACGTCCTGACTTTC.

This clonotype was observed at least ten times. The rearrangement joins TRBV2 to TRBJ2-5; D call uncertain. V lost 8 bases and J 0 bases, leaving 7 bases between the germline ends. Germline assignment: CDR1 SNHLY and CDR2 FYNNEI. CDR3 length: 12 residues. CDR3 loop: CASRTDQETQYF. CDR3 sequence (DNA): TGTGCCAGCCGAACAGACCAAGAGACCCAGTACTTC.